Below are 15 T cell receptor beta chains sequenced from a single sample in a study of blood T cell repertoires in COVID-19. Assay used: immunoSEQ multiplex PCR; TCRdb lists only in-frame clones, some missing. Here the sample spans some 250,000 clones, approximately 83% being singletons. Sequencing was carried out using peripheral blood. These receptors all stem from a woman aged 25 to 39 who had recovered from COVID-19.

This clone was recorded once. The V gene is TRBV7-9, the J gene TRBJ2-1; D not certain. The CDR3 spans 13 residues. CDR1 and CDR2 from the germline V gene are SEHNR and FQNEAQ (reference sequence). V was cut by 5 bases and J by 6 bases, with 11 bases left in between. CDR3 sequence reads: CASSPYLANEQFF. In nucleotides, the CDR3 is TGTGCCAGCAGCCCGTATCTGGCCAATGAGCAGTTCTTC.

The rearrangement links TRBV30 to TRBJ1-4, with no clear D. The CDR3 has 12 residues. V was trimmed by 2 bases and J by 6 bases, leaving 7 bases between them. Germline CDR1 is GTSNPN and CDR2 is SVGIG (reference sequence). The CDR3 DNA is TGTGCCTGGAGTCCCGGGGATGAAAAACTGTTTTTT. This translates into CAWSPGDEKLFF.

The count of this clone is one. The V call is TRBV27, the J call TRBJ1-5; TRBD1 might be the D (6 bases). The CDR3 totals 13 residues. CDR1 and CDR2 (germline): MNHEY, SMNVEV (reference sequence). Trimming took off 5 bases at V and 6 bases at J, with 11 bases between the two ends. The CDR3 sequence is CASSPFRGQPQHF. CDR3 coding DNA: TGTGCCAGCAGTCCCTTCAGGGGTCAGCCCCAGCATTTT.

The gene calls are TRBV10-3 and TRBJ2-3, with TRBD2 matching 9 bases. Trimming removed 6 bases from V and 8 bases from J; junction bases left unmatched: 9. The germline gives CDR1 ENHRY, CDR2 SYGVKD. The CDR3 spans 14 residues. This CDR3 is CAIRGTSSTSTQYF. In nucleotides, the CDR3 is TGTGCCATCAGGGGGACTAGCTCTACTTCTACGCAGTATTTT.

The chain combines TRBV5-1 with TRBJ2-5; 8 positions match TRBD1. The CDR3 is 14 residues long. Trimming at V came to 9 bases and at J to 1 base, leaving 8 bases not matched to a gene. The germline V gene has CDR1 SGHRS and CDR2 YFSETQ. The CDR3 nucleotides read TGCGCCACCAAGACAGGGGCCCCCCAAGAGACCCAGTACTTC. It codes for CATKTGAPQETQYF.

The sample holds a few counts of this clone. The chain joins TRBV2 to TRBJ2-7; D possibly corresponds to TRBD1 (6 bases). Between the trimmed V and J ends, which lost 5 bases and 3 bases, there was a span of 14 bases. Germline values: CDR1 SNHLY, CDR2 FYNNEI. The CDR3 is made up of 14 amino acids. CDR3 DNA sequence: TGTGCCAGCAGTTCCGGACAGACTTTCTACGAGCAGTACTTC. Its protein product is CASSSGQTFYEQYF.

The chain uses TRBV30 and TRBJ2-5; 7 bases line up with TRBD1. V was pared by 0 bases and J by 14 bases, with 9 bases of the junction left unmatched. The CDR3 loop spans 12 amino acids. Germline loops: CDR1 GTSNPN, CDR2 SVGIG (reference sequence). CDR3 DNA: TGTGCCTGGAGTGTACTTTCTACAGGGGTCTACTTC. Protein: CAWSVLSTGVYF.

This chain links TRBV19 with TRBJ2-1; no reliable D call. This CDR3 comprises 18 residues. V lost 1 base and J lost 1, with 17 bases in between. Germline V gene sequence: CDR1 LNHDA, CDR2 SQIVND (reference sequence). The CDR3, as DNA: TGTGCCAGTAGTATAGGGTTTTCCGAACTTCCTTCCTACAATGAGCAGTTCTTC. Translation gives CASSIGFSELPSYNEQFF. Combining the CDR3 with reference TRBV19 and TRBJ2-1 gives the whole variable domain DGGITQSPKYLFRKEGQNVTLSCEQNLNHDAMYWYRQDPGQGLRLIYYSQIVNDFQKGDIAEGYSVSREKKESFPLTVTSAQKNPTAFYLCASSIGFSELPSYNEQFFGPGTRLTVL.

The J gene is TRBJ1-2, the V gene TRBV6-5, with D tentatively TRBD1 (6 bases). Looked up from germline, CDR1 is MNHEY and CDR2 is SVGAGI. With 7 bases removed from V and 8 bases from J, the gap between germline ends came to 17 bases. The CDR3 totals 13 residues. CDR3 sequence reads: CASKGDIFGGYTF. The CDR3 DNA reads as TGTGCCAGCAAGGGGGACATTTTTGGGGGCTACACCTTC.

This rearrangement joins TRBV7-3 to TRBJ1-5; TRBD1 aligns across 8 bases. CDR1 SGHTA and CDR2 FQGTGA come from the germline V gene. The junction had 4 bases not matched to a gene; V was cut back by 5 bases and J by 7 bases. The CDR3 has 13 amino acids. The CDR3 DNA is TGTGCCAGCAGCCTTGGGACAGGCCAGCCCCAGCATTTT. It specifies CASSLGTGQPQHF.

This clone has more than one count but fewer than ten. The chain uses TRBV7-9 and TRBJ2-2, with D tentatively TRBD1 (5 bases). The CDR3 has 15 residues. CDR1 SEHNR and CDR2 FQNEAQ come from the germline V gene (reference sequence). With 2 bases removed from V and 3 bases from J, the gap between germline ends came to 10 bases. The CDR3 here is CASSLQGGDTGELFF. The DNA for the CDR3 is TGTGCCAGCAGCTTACAGGGCGGAGACACCGGGGAGCTGTTTTTT. The full variable domain, completed using reference TRBV7-9 and TRBJ2-2, is DTGVSQNPRHKITKRGQNVTFRCDPISEHNRLYWYRQTLGQGPEFLTYFQNEAQLEKSRLLSDRFSAERPKGSFSTLEIQRTEQGDSAMYLCASSLQGGDTGELFFGEGSRLTVL.

This clone was seen a handful of times. The chain is built from TRBV7-6 and TRBJ2-3; 12 bases line up with TRBD2. The CDR3 sequence is 18 residues long. The germline V gene encodes CDR1 SGHVS and CDR2 FNYEAQ. V shed 3 bases and J 2 bases; nucleotides not matched to a gene: 9. The CDR3 DNA reads as TGTGCCAGCAGCTTTGGATGGACTAGCGGGGAGCACACAGATACGCAGTATTTT. Its protein product is CASSFGWTSGEHTDTQYF.

V gene TRBV4-1 combines with J gene TRBJ2-2; D is perhaps TRBD1 (6 bases). V was trimmed by 2 bases and J by 3 bases, leaving 13 bases between them. Germline V CDR1 and CDR2: MGHRA, YSYEKL. This CDR3 comprises 16 residues. CDR3 in DNA: TGCGCCAGCAGCCAACGGGACATAGGGGACACCGGGGAGCTGTTTTTT. It specifies CASSQRDIGDTGELFF.

The chain is built from TRBV2 and TRBJ2-7, with 9 bases that match TRBD1. Losses at the gene ends were 5 bases for V and 1 base for J; bases not matched to a gene: 6. From germline, CDR1 is SNHLY and CDR2 FYNNEI. This CDR3 spans 15 amino acids. DNA for the CDR3: TGTGCCAGCAGTTGGACAGGGGAGGAATCCTACGAGCAGTACTTC. Translated: CASSWTGEESYEQYF.

This clone was counted a single time. This rearrangement joins TRBV5-4 to TRBJ2-4; 9 bases fit TRBD1. J was trimmed by 1 base and V by 2 bases; bases with no gene match: 16. Germline V CDR1 and CDR2: SGHNT, YYREEE (reference sequence). The CDR3 has 20 residues. The DNA for the CDR3 is TGTGCCAGCAGCTTACTTGAGGACAGGGGACGTGTCTATGCCAAAAACATTCAGTACTTC. Translated, it gives CASSLLEDRGRVYAKNIQYF.